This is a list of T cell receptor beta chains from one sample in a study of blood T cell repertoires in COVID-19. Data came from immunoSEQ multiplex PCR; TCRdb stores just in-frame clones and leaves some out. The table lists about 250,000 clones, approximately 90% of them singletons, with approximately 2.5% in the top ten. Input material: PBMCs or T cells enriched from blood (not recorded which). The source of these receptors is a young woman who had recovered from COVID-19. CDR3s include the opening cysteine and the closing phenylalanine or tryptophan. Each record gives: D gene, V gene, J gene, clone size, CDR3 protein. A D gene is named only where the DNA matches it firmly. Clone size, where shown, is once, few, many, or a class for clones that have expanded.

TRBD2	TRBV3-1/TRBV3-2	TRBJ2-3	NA	CASSQEGLAGRWGTDTQYF
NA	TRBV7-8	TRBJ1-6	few	CASSLNSRDNSPLHF
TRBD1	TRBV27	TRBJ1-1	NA	CASSAGQAGSEAFF
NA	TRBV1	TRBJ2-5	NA	CTSSRTSGIIQETQYF
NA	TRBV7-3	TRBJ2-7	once	CASSPGGGYEQYF
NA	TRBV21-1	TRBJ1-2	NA	CDDLEGQGVRDGYTF
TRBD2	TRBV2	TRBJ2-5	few	CASGGGRGKQETQYF
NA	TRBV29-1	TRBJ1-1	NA	CGGGNTEAFF
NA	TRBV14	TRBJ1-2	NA	CASSPQGLGYGYTF
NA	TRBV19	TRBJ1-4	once	CASSNHPRTANEKLFF
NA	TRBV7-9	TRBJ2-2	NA	CASSSDSYTGELFF
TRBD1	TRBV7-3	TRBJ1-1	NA	CASSPKGGLTEAFF
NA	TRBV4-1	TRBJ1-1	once	CASSQDYGVDTEAFF
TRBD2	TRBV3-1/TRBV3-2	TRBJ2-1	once	CASSQVLAGGSNEQFF
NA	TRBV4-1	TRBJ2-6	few	CASSQEDGGIGSGANVLTF
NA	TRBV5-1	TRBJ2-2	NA	CASSLDGAGELFF
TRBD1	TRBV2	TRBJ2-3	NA	CASNPGQGADTQYF
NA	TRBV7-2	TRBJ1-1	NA	CASSLVPLNTEAFF
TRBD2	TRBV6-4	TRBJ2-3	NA	CASSDYAGESTDTQYF
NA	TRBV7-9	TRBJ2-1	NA	CASSSLTEQFF
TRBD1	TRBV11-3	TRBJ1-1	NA	CASSYAIRDRGGGTEAFF
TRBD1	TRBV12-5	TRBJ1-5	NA	CASGLLSHRDRGTNGNQPQHF
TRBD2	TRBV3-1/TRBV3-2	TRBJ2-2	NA	CASSQERLAGRPGELFF
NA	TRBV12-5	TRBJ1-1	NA	CASGLVVGGRTEAFF
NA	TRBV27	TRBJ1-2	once	CASSFAGTYGYTF
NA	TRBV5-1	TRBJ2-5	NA	CASSLFGVRETQYF
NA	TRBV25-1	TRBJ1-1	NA	CASTEGGDNNEAFF
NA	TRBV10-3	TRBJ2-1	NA	CAIRPTTGRNEQFF
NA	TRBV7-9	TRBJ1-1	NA	CASSNQNTEAFF
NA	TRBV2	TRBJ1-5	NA	CASSQTGGGNQPQHF
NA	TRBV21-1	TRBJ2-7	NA	CASSPVRISGGGHYEQYF
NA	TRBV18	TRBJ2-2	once	CASSPPRAVTGELFF
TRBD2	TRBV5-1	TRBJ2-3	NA	CASSPGLAGGFTDTQYF
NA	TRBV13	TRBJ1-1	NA	CASRKLPGNTEAFF
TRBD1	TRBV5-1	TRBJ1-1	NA	CASSWGTGETEAFF
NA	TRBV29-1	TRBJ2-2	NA	CSVDRGGTGELFF
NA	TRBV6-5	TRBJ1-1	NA	CASRSSISAEAFF
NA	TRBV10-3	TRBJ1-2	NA	CAISGTSSRNYGYTF
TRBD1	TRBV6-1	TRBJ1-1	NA	CASSEQGADTEAFF
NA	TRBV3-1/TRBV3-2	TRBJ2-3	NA	CASSRRGPRTDTQYF
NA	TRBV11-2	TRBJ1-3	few	CASSFGGSGNTIYF
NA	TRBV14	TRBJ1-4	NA	CASSLWTGRDEKLFF
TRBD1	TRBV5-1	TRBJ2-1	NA	CASSPGQGFNEQFF
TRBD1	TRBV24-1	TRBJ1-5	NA	CATKASTGVGDQPQHF
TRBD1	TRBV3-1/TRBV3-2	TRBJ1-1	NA	CASSHRDRGSRAFF
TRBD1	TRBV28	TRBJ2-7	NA	CASSLPGTGTYEQYF
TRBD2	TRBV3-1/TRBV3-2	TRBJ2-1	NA	CASSPPRGGSNEQFF
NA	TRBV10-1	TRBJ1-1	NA	CASSETQANTEAFF
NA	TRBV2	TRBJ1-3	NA	CASREQALSGNTIYF
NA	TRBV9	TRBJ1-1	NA	CASSVDEGTNTEAFF
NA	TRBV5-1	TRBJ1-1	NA	CASSSRGGGTEAFF